This T cell receptor (beta chain) was obtained from a study of human CD8 memory T cell subsets. Whole-study findings and limits: The Chao1 estimates suggested that precursor exhausted T cells were less diverse than stem-like memory T cells.

This clonotype is deemed medium-sized by its frequency. Its antigen is not identified. The CDR3 extends over 13 amino acids. Germline lookup yields CDR1 SGHTA and CDR2 FQGNSA. Scientists made TCR beta libraries using UMI-labeled 5' RACE. The authors' processing: Every TCR beta library contained from around 3,000 to 18,000 functional CDR3 beta clonotypes. TCRdb re-called the 5' RACE reads; every CDR3 protein appears as one record, without DNA. The V and J calls, along with clone size, are taken from TCRdb and not from the paper's own processing. The repertoire shows about 6,600 distinct CDR3 sequences; the top ten hold around a fifth. The identity of TPEX cells was that of CCR7+ PD-1+ TIGIT+ early memory CD8+ T cells with exhausted-like traits. Healthy donors' buffy coats supplied the PBMC. CD8+ T cells were isolated by negative magnetic selection.

The material sequenced was CD8+ T cells from PBMCs. This TCR came from a human donor in good health. This sequence joins TRBV7-2 and TRBJ2-5. This chain's CDR3 is CASSFLDWQTQYF.